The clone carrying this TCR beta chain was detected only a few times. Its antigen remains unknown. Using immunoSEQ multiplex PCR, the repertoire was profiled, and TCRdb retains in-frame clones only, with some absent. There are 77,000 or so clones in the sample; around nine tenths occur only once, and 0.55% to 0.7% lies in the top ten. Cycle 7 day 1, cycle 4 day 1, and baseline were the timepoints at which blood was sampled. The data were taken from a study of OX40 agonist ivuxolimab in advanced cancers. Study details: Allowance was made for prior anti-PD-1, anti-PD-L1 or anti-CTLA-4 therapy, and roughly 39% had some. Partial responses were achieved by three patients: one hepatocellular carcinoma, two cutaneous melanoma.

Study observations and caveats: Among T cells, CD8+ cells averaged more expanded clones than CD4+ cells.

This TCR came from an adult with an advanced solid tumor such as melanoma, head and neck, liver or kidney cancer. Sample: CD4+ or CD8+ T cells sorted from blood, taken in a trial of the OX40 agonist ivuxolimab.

CDR3 amino acids: CASSLGAPSPYNSPLHF. In nucleotides, the CDR3 is TGTGCCAGCAGCTTAGGAGCGCCTTCCCCCTATAATTCACCCCTCCACTTT. The chain is built from TRBV7-2 and TRBJ1-6; D unclear. Trimming removed 1 base at V and 2 bases at J, with 12 bases between. The CDR3 sequence is 17 residues long. CDR1 and CDR2 (germline): SGHTA, FQGNSA.